This T cell receptor (beta chain) was sequenced during a study of blood T cell repertoires in COVID-19. About the study: Sites in the United States, Italy and Spain provided acute and convalescent COVID-19 samples. PBMCs, B-cell-depleted T cells, or T cells provided the cDNA or gDNA that made up the material.

The V gene lost 6 bases and the J gene lost 0 bases, with 17 bases spanning the gap. The CDR3 totals 16 residues. Looked up from germline, CDR1 is LNHDA and CDR2 is SQIVND (reference sequence). Living in about two dozen US areas, the participants were between roughly 18 and 89 years of age. The study counted Cohort 3 donors as recovered given two negative PCRs, clearance, or symptom resolution. The assay was immunoSEQ multiplex PCR, and TCRdb's table has in-frame clones only and misses some. The sample lists about 270,000 clones; around 87% were seen once. The chain combines TRBV19 with TRBJ1-1; the D gene is possibly TRBD1 (6 bases). This TCR came from a woman between 18 and 30 years old who had recovered from COVID-19. Material: PBMCs or T cells enriched from blood (not recorded which). CDR3 sequence: CASRQGPRSMNTEAFF. The DNA for the CDR3 is TGTGCCAGTAGGCAGGGGCCTCGAAGTATGAACACTGAAGCTTTCTTT. Filled out from reference TRBV19 and TRBJ1-1, the complete variable domain reads DGGITQSPKYLFRKEGQNVTLSCEQNLNHDAMYWYRQDPGQGLRLIYYSQIVNDFQKGDIAEGYSVSREKKESFPLTVTSAQKNPTAFYLCASRQGPRSMNTEAFFGQGTRLTVV.